This is a list of T cell receptor beta chains from one sample in a study of T-cell reconstitution after alpha-beta-depleted transplantation in children. From the PCR reads, TCRdb called clonotypes with MiXCR, one entry per CDR3 protein. The sample includes about 460,000 distinct CDR3 sequences, about an eighth of them seen just once. Sequences were derived from PBMCs, mostly from graft donor cells, sampled 180 days after TCRalphabeta/CD19-depleted stem cell transplant. The receptors shown here come from a female patient aged 2 to 10 who had a stem cell transplant for aplastic anemia, so the T cells may come from the graft donor. Each CDR3 is given with its conserved first and last residue. The order of the fields is V gene, J gene, D gene, clone size, CDR3 protein, CDR3 DNA. D genes are given only for firm matches. Not all rows give a size; the values are once, few, many and, for expanded clones, a class.

v_gene: TRBV7-2
j_gene: TRBJ1-6
d_gene: .
abundance: many
CDR3aa: CASSLDLGYNSPLHF
CDR3nt: TGTGCCAGCAGCTTAGACCTGGGCTATAATTCACCCCTCCACTTT

v_gene: TRBV7-2
j_gene: TRBJ2-7
d_gene: .
abundance: many
CDR3aa: CASSLVQGPYEQYF
CDR3nt: TGTGCCAGCAGCTTAGTCCAGGGCCCCTACGAGCAGTACTTC

v_gene: TRBV4-3
j_gene: TRBJ2-1
d_gene: TRBD2
abundance: many
CDR3aa: CASSQHSGRLNNEQFF
CDR3nt: TGCGCCAGCAGCCAACATAGCGGGAGACTGAACAATGAGCAGTTCTTC

v_gene: TRBV6-6
j_gene: TRBJ1-1
d_gene: .
abundance: few
CDR3aa: CASSYVTTPMNTEAFF
CDR3nt: TGTGCCAGCAGTTACGTGACGACACCCATGAACACTGAAGCTTTCTTT

v_gene: TRBV5-5
j_gene: TRBJ2-7
d_gene: .
abundance: many
CDR3aa: CASTRGGVYEQYF
CDR3nt: TGTGCCAGCACCCGGGGAGGCGTCTACGAGCAGTACTTC

v_gene: TRBV29-1
j_gene: TRBJ2-1
d_gene: .
abundance: few
CDR3aa: CSAPTGGGVYNEQFF
CDR3nt: TGCAGCGCTCCCACAGGAGGGGGCGTCTACAATGAGCAGTTCTTC

v_gene: TRBV5-1
j_gene: TRBJ2-5
d_gene: .
abundance: .
CDR3aa: CASSLAFGPGETQYF
CDR3nt: TGCGCCAGCAGCTTGGCGTTTGGTCCTGGGGAGACCCAGTACTTC

v_gene: TRBV7-2
j_gene: TRBJ2-2
d_gene: .
abundance: few
CDR3aa: CASSYGQLWNTGELFF
CDR3nt: TGTGCCAGCAGCTACGGACAGCTCTGGAACACCGGGGAGCTGTTTTTT

v_gene: TRBV5-6
j_gene: TRBJ2-7
d_gene: .
abundance: .
CDR3aa: CASGQYEQYF
CDR3nt: TGTGCCAGCGGCCAATACGAGCAGTACTTC

v_gene: TRBV10-3
j_gene: TRBJ2-1
d_gene: TRBD1
abundance: few
CDR3aa: CAISESETGPNEQFF
CDR3nt: TGTGCCATCAGTGAGTCGGAGACAGGGCCCAATGAGCAGTTCTTC